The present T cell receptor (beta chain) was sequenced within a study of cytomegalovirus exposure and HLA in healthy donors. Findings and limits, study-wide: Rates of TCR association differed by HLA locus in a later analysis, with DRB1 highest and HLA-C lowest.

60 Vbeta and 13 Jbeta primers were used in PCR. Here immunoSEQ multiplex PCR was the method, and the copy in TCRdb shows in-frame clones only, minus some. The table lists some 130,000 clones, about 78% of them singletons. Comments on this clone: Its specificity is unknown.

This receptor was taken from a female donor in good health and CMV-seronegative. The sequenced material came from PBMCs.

The CDR3: CASSLGTMLDTIYF. Written as DNA, the CDR3 is TGTGCCAGCAGCTTGGGGACAATGCTGGACACCATATATTTT. This chain uses TRBV5-6 with TRBJ1-3; possibly TRBD1 for D (5 bases). The germline V gene encodes CDR1 SGHDT and CDR2 YYEEEE. The CDR3 length is 14 residues. The V end lost 0 bases, the J end lost 8 bases, and 12 bases lay between the germline ends. Supplemented by reference TRBV5-6 and TRBJ1-3, the full variable domain reads DAGVTQSPTHLIKTRGQQVTLRCSPKSGHDTVSWYQQALGQGPQFIFQYYEEEERQRGNFPDRFSGHQFPNYSSELNVNALLLGDSALYLCASSLGTMLDTIYFGEGSWLTVV.